This T cell receptor beta chain was sequenced for a study of shared clonotypes between healthy human individuals (dated by TCRdb to 2020 to 2022). A note on the overall study: A few men and two women, aged 18 to 49 years, made up the cohort. For each donor, CD4 naive and CD4 memory were each given three plates, CD8 naive was given two plates, and CD8 memory was given one plate. To estimate repertoire size and how much clonotypes are shared between individuals, the study performed deep sequencing of blood TCR repertoires from about 5 healthy adults. To increase sequencing depth and limit assay-specific biases, different laboratories used diverse techniques to prepare libraries and sequence TCR repertoires. Each donor's leukapheresis produced roughly between about 0.85 and 10 billion PBMCs.

TCR CDR3 regions were amplified from genomic DNA by multiplex PCR using the deep immunoSEQ assay. Extracted genomic DNA from each cell subset was spread evenly across all wells of several immunoSEQ 96-well plates, with each plate serving as a replicate. For sorted subsets, roughly 200 ng of genomic DNA, equivalent to 25,000 to 30,000 T cell genomes, went into each replicate PCR. The purified libraries were quantified using a Qubit 3.0 fluorometer, sized with a Bioanalyzer 2100, and then quantified again using the KAPA Library Quantification kit. A separate single-read 150-cycle Illumina NextSeq 550 flow cell was used to sequence each immunoSEQ 96-well plate. The original pipeline was this. Because the immunoSEQ output held only junctional sequences and lacked quality scores, the filtering could not match the filtering applied to full-length reads. Sequences were annotated with PyIR, a Python wrapper for IgBLAST v1.9, and V/J genes and CDR3 were assigned using IMGT germline references. Any read was removed if the V/J assignment was weak (E-value above 1e-6), the CDR3 was missing, or the read contained stop codons, out-of-frame junctions, or ambiguous translated residues. V3J clonotypes were defined as sequences sharing the same inferred V gene, J gene, and CDR3 amino acid sequence. The percentage overlap between two repertoires was calculated by dividing the number of shared unique clonotypes by the size of the smaller repertoire. RTK rarefaction, the Chao1 estimator, and Recon v2.1 estimates of unobserved clonotypes were used to assess repertoire richness. Generation probabilities were computed with OLGA for all TCRbeta clonotypes obtained by the gDNA method from several donors. TCRdb's version of the immuneACCESS table is confined to in-frame rearrangements and falls short of the full clone set. An unresolved V gene accounts for under half of the shortfall where checked; the remainder is of unknown origin. That table supplies the V and J calls and clone size; D and trimming were determined from the DNA. This sample is represented by millions of clones; roughly nine tenths of them were singletons. Together, the top ten hold around 0.15% of the sample.

Paper-wide results and their limitations: Based on pairwise subsampling, the degree of clonotype sharing among donors was expected to be affected by sequencing depth. Incomplete sequencing was indicated by rarefaction of sorted-subset datasets, despite the large sequencing depth. Clonotypes shared by all four sorted-subset donors showed higher generation probabilities than non-shared clonotypes. Across a handful of donors, approximately 4.6% of naive CD4, roughly 3.5% of naive CD8, around 2.1% of memory CD4, and over 0.35% of memory CD8 clonotypes were shared. Sampling was limited to blood, and TCR repertoires in tissue likely differ from TCR repertoires in blood. The genetic and exposure-history diversity represented was limited by the small number of donors. Naive subsets generally had larger estimated clonotype richness than memory subsets did.

The donors were healthy, HIV-negative adults with no recently reported acute infections or vaccinations. Every donor was a Caucasian adult residing in Nashville, Tennessee, USA. Magnetic negative selection was used to enrich CD4+ T cells, after which naive cells were positively selected on CD45RA and the negative fraction became the memory subset. Blood was collected by leukapheresis, and PBMCs were isolated by Ficoll-Histopaque density gradient centrifugation and then cryopreserved in liquid nitrogen vapor phase. Analytical flow cytometry was used to check the purity and quantity of each magnetically sorted T cell population. Each sorted fraction had its genomic DNA isolated and then quantified by UV absorbance on a Nanodrop 2000c. As to this clone: Which antigen it targets is not known. Nothing much larger sits one base from this clone, and base qualities are not available.

The germline V gene gives CDR1 as MGHRA and CDR2 as YSYEKL. V loses 1 base of germline sequence and J loses 4 bases, and the interval between the two ends is 13 bases. The CDR3 goes from the cysteine to the phenylalanine over 16 residues. Only the CDR3 region is kept as DNA, spanning 48 bases read in frame from base 1. Sequencing used naive CD4+ T cells sorted from blood. The meaning of the sample's cell subset or site label: CD45RA+ positively selected. This TCR was sampled from a man younger than 35 in good health. This receptor chain uses TRBV4-1 and TRBJ2-2, with the D gene uncertain. CDR3 reads: CASSQVESTFTGELFF. The nucleotide sequence reads as follows: TGCGCCAGCAGCCAAGTAGAATCGACGTTCACCGGGGAGCTGTTTTTT.